A single sample is the source of the 10 T cell receptor beta chains below, sequenced in a study of identifying expanded T cells in peripheral blood. Clones were read by immunoSEQ multiplex PCR, and TCRdb kept only the in-frame ones, dropping some. The sample carries some 54,000 clones, 82% recorded once. The sequencing input was blood. Receptors were obtained from a person aged 18-70 years in good health.

The CDR3 nucleotides read TGCAGCGGGGGTGGGAACACTGAAGCTTTCTTT. Translation: CSGGGNTEAFF. The chain carries TRBV29-1 and TRBJ1-1; D not certain. The CDR3 has 11 amino acids. The V and J ends lost 7 bases and 1 base respectively, with 7 bases between them. Germline CDR1 and CDR2: SQVTM and ANQGSEA.

The chain couples TRBV18 to TRBJ1-1, with no clear D. This CDR3 is built from 16 residues. V gave up 3 bases and J gave up 0 bases, with 14 bases separating them. Per germline, CDR1 KGHSH and CDR2 LQKENI. CDR3 sequence (DNA): TGTGCCAGCTCACCGTCGGAAACTATGATGAACACTGAAGCTTTCTTT. It codes for CASSPSETMMNTEAFF.

The chain is built from TRBV6-4 and TRBJ1-2; D unresolved. Deletions cut 3 bases from V and 2 bases from J, with 7 bases between. Germline assignment: CDR1 MRHNA and CDR2 SNTAGT. The CDR3 contains 13 residues. As DNA, the CDR3 is TGTGCCAGCAGTGAACGCAGGAACTATGGCTACACCTTC. Residues: CASSERRNYGYTF.

The chain links TRBV2 to TRBJ1-1; D gene ambiguous. CDR1 is SNHLY and CDR2 is FYNNEI in the germline V gene. The CDR3 spans 9 residues. CDR3 DNA: TGTGGCGGCCAGCACGGTGCTTTCTTT. Translation gives CGGQHGAFF.

The V and J genes are TRBV5-1 and TRBJ2-7; 8 positions match TRBD1. J gave up 3 bases and V 0 bases, and 5 bases lay outside the gene matches. There are 15 residues in the CDR3. Germline V gene lookup returns CDR1 SGHRS and CDR2 YFSETQ. The CDR3 DNA follows: TGCGCCAGCAGCTTGGATTCAGGGACAGGCTACGAGCAGTACTTC. It encodes CASSLDSGTGYEQYF.

The chain uses TRBV15 and TRBJ1-2; TRBD1 might be the D (6 bases). CDR1 and CDR2 (germline): LNHNV, YYDKDF (reference sequence). CDR3 size: 13 residues. V lost 4 bases, J lost 4 bases, and 10 bases lay in between. The CDR3 nucleotides are TGTGCCACCAGCAAAGGGGGGGCCTATGGCTACACCTTC. This encodes CATSKGGAYGYTF.

V and J are TRBV20-1 and TRBJ1-2, with D unresolved. Germline CDR1 DFQATT, CDR2 SNEGSKA (reference sequence). The CDR3 has 11 residues. V lost 5 bases and J 10 bases, leaving 14 bases between the germline ends. CDR3 sequence reads: CSAAPGVDYTF. The CDR3, as DNA: TGCAGTGCTGCCCCAGGTGTTGACTACACCTTC.

The chain links TRBV6-1 to TRBJ2-7; possible D gene TRBD1, 5 bases. Trimming removed 6 bases at V and 7 bases at J, with 19 bases between. CDR1 is MNHNS, CDR2 SASEGT, per germline. The CDR3 runs 14 residues. CDR3 protein: CASRGDLGNSEQYF. The CDR3 DNA follows: TGTGCCAGCAGAGGGGATTTAGGCAATTCGGAGCAGTACTTC.

In its sample, this clone was seen a few times. The genes are TRBV10-2 and TRBJ2-1, with 8 bases matching TRBD2. V lost 5 bases, J lost 9 bases, and 6 bases stayed unmatched. The length of the CDR3 is 13 residues. From germline, CDR1 is WSHSY and CDR2 SAAADI. The CDR3 loop is CASSSGRIGEQFF. Here the CDR3 DNA reads TGCGCCAGCAGTAGCGGGAGAATAGGTGAGCAGTTCTTC.

This chain links TRBV7-9 with TRBJ2-5; D possibly corresponds to TRBD2 (6 bases). V lost 6 bases and J 1 base, leaving 9 bases between the germline ends. Germline CDR1 reads SEHNR; CDR2 reads FQNEAQ (reference sequence). The CDR3 length is 13 residues. The CDR3 coding sequence is TGTGCCAGCAGGAAGCGGGTCCAAGAGACCCAGTACTTC. Its protein is CASRKRVQETQYF.